These T cell receptor beta chains were read from a single sample in a study of T cell clones after liver transplantation. TCRdb's copy holds only in-frame clones and misses some; the assay was immunoSEQ multiplex PCR. The sample lists fewer than 25,000 clones; roughly 92% were seen once. The sample here was CD8+ T cells from blood, taken about 26 months after liver transplant. The receptors shown here come from a human patient who received a liver transplant. A share of the T cells may be of graft donor origin. The CDR3 runs from the conserved cysteine through the conserved F or W. A D gene is named only where the DNA matches it firmly. Some rows mark clone size as missing; the rest say once, few, many or name a class of expanded clone.

TRBJ2-3,TRBV5-1,NA,TRBD2,TGCGCCAGCGTTAGCGGGAGAGGTGGCACAGATACGCAGTATTTT,CASVSGRGGTDTQYF
TRBJ2-5,TRBV7-9,NA,NA,TGTGCCAGCAGCTTAGCACGGGACACGAACCAAGAGACCCAGTACTTC,CASSLARDTNQETQYF
TRBJ2-2,TRBV7-9,NA,NA,TGTGCCAGCAGCTTAGGATCCGCCGGGGAGCTGTTTTTT,CASSLGSAGELFF
TRBJ1-2,TRBV11-3,NA,TRBD1,TGTGCCAGCAGCCCAGGGGACAGTTACTATGGCTACACCTTC,CASSPGDSYYGYTF
TRBJ2-7,TRBV9,once,NA,TGTGCCAGCAGCGTAGGTGCTAACTCCTACGAGCAGTACTTC,CASSVGANSYEQYF
TRBJ2-1,TRBV6-1,NA,NA,TGTGCCAGCAGTGCCTTCTTTTCTGACTCCTACAATGAGCAGTTCTTC,CASSAFFSDSYNEQFF
TRBJ1-4,TRBV25-1,NA,NA,TGTGCCAGCAGTGAATTGGAGGGGATCGGGCCAACTAATGAAAAACTGTTTTTT,CASSELEGIGPTNEKLFF
TRBJ2-1,TRBV6-5,NA,NA,TGTGCCAGCAGTTACTCGATCTCCGGGAGAGGCGGTGAGCAGTTCTTC,CASSYSISGRGGEQFF
TRBJ1-5,TRBV14,NA,NA,TGTGCCAGCAGCCTAGACAGGTTTGGGGGTCAGCCCCAGCATTTT,CASSLDRFGGQPQHF
TRBJ2-7,TRBV27,NA,NA,TGTGCCAGCAGTTTAGTCGGCCTGGACTACGAGCAGTACTTC,CASSLVGLDYEQYF
TRBJ2-3,TRBV28,NA,NA,TGTGCCAGCAGTTTCGGGACGGCGTTCACAGATACGCAGTATTTT,CASSFGTAFTDTQYF
TRBJ2-2,TRBV2,NA,NA,TGTGCCAGCAGAGGCGGGGAGCTGTTTTTT,CASRGGELFF
TRBJ1-1,TRBV6-1,once,NA,TGTGCCAGCAGTCCCTATCGCACTGAAGCTTTCTTT,CASSPYRTEAFF
TRBJ1-1,TRBV5-6,NA,NA,TGTGCCAGCAGCTTTTCAGACGCTGAAGCTTTCTTT,CASSFSDAEAFF
TRBJ2-7,TRBV7-9,NA,NA,TGTGCCAGCAGCCCACCTACTACTCACGAGCAGTACTTC,CASSPPTTHEQYF
TRBJ2-1,TRBV27,NA,NA,TGTGCCAGCAGTTTAGGGGTCTACAATGAGCAGTTCTTC,CASSLGVYNEQFF
TRBJ2-7,TRBV30,NA,NA,TGTGCCTGGAGTGTAGGGCCCGAGGGGGAGCAGTACTTC,CAWSVGPEGEQYF
TRBJ2-1,TRBV5-6,NA,NA,TGTGCCAGCAGCTTGACAGACTCCTACAATGAGCAGTTCTTC,CASSLTDSYNEQFF
TRBJ2-7,TRBV19,NA,NA,TGTGCCAGTAGTCTCAACAAGGGTTCCTACGAGCAGTACTTC,CASSLNKGSYEQYF
TRBJ2-7,TRBV5-8,NA,NA,TGTGCCAGCAGCTTGTTAGGCTACGAGCAGTACTTC,CASSLLGYEQYF
TRBJ2-2,TRBV28,NA,NA,TGTGCCAGCAGTAAGACGGGGGACACCGGGGAGCTGTTTTTT,CASSKTGDTGELFF
TRBJ1-2,TRBV7-9,NA,NA,TGTGCCAGCAGCTTAGGAGCCGAGCGCTACACCTTC,CASSLGAERYTF
TRBJ1-5,TRBV16,NA,NA,TGTGCCAGCAGCCAATCGACAGAGAGCAATCAGCCCCAGCATTTT,CASSQSTESNQPQHF
TRBJ2-3,TRBV7-6,once,NA,TGTGCCAGCAGCCCTCAGGGGAGGGATACGCAGTATTTT,CASSPQGRDTQYF
TRBJ2-1,TRBV18,NA,TRBD1,TGTGCCAGCTCACCCGGACAGGGTACTTTAAATGAGCAGTTCTTC,CASSPGQGTLNEQFF
TRBJ2-5,TRBV4-1,NA,NA,TGCGCCAGCAGCCAAGAGCCAAGAATCCAAGAGACCCAGTACTTC,CASSQEPRIQETQYF
TRBJ2-7,TRBV6-5,NA,NA,TGTGCCAGCAGTTCTACCGACTGGCGTTGGCAGTACTTC,CASSSTDWRWQYF
TRBJ2-1,TRBV11-2,NA,NA,TGTGCCAGCAGGGTTACAGGAGTCTCCTACAATGAGCAGTTCTTC,CASRVTGVSYNEQFF
TRBJ2-1,TRBV4-1,NA,TRBD2,TGCGCCAGCAGCCAGACTATGGCGCTAGCGGTCTCGGATGAGCAGTTCTTC,CASSQTMALAVSDEQFF
TRBJ2-5,TRBV5-6,NA,NA,TGTGCCAGCAGCCCCTGGGGGGGGGCGACCCAGTACTTC,CASSPWGGATQYF
TRBJ1-2,TRBV27,once,TRBD1,TGTGCCAGCAGTTCGACAGGGAATGGCTACACCTTC,CASSSTGNGYTF
TRBJ2-1,TRBV7-9,few,NA,TGTGCCAGCAGCCCAGCCTCGGGAACCCATTACAATGAGCAGTTCTTC,CASSPASGTHYNEQFF
TRBJ2-7,TRBV2,NA,NA,TGTGCCAGCAGGCGGCCGATAGAAAGCGAGCAGTACTTC,CASRRPIESEQYF
TRBJ2-7,TRBV7-3,few,NA,TGTGCCAGCAGCTCGCCCGACAGAGGGGAGCAGTACTTC,CASSSPDRGEQYF
TRBJ2-3,TRBV6-6,NA,TRBD2,TGTGCCAGCAGTTACGACCGGGACTACCTCACAGATACGCAGTATTTT,CASSYDRDYLTDTQYF
TRBJ1-1,TRBV4-1,NA,NA,TGCGCCAGCAGCCAGAATCCGGTCACTGAAGCTTTCTTT,CASSQNPVTEAFF
TRBJ2-7,TRBV2,NA,TRBD2,TGTGCCAGCAGTGATAGAGGGCTAGCGGTTTACGAGCAGTACTTC,CASSDRGLAVYEQYF
TRBJ2-4,TRBV28,once,NA,TGTGCCAGCAGTTCGCATCGACAAAGTCCCATTCAGTACTTC,CASSSHRQSPIQYF
TRBJ1-1,TRBV29-1,NA,NA,TGCAGCGTAGGGACTCGAAACACTGAAGCTTTCTTT,CSVGTRNTEAFF
TRBJ2-7,TRBV6-5,NA,NA,TGTGCCAGCAGTGTAGGACCCGGCTCCGAGCAGTACTTC,CASSVGPGSEQYF
TRBJ2-3,TRBV7-9,NA,NA,TGTGCCAGCAGCTTAAAGGGTGGAGGCACAGATACGCAGTATTTT,CASSLKGGGTDTQYF
TRBJ2-1,TRBV6-5,NA,NA,TGTGCCAGCAAGCCTGACCGCTACAATGAGCAGTTCTTC,CASKPDRYNEQFF
TRBJ2-7,TRBV5-6,NA,TRBD1,TGTGCCAGCAGCCGGTCACAGGGGGGAGACGGGAGAGGGGCCTACGAGCAGTACTTC,CASSRSQGGDGRGAYEQYF
TRBJ2-7,TRBV7-3,NA,NA,TGTGCCAGCAGTCATAAGGCCGAGGGGCGTCGTAACGAGCAGTACTTC,CASSHKAEGRRNEQYF
TRBJ2-1,TRBV7-6,NA,NA,TGTGCCAGCAGCCACTCGCCCCTGGGGGCCTACAATGAGCAGTTCTTC,CASSHSPLGAYNEQFF